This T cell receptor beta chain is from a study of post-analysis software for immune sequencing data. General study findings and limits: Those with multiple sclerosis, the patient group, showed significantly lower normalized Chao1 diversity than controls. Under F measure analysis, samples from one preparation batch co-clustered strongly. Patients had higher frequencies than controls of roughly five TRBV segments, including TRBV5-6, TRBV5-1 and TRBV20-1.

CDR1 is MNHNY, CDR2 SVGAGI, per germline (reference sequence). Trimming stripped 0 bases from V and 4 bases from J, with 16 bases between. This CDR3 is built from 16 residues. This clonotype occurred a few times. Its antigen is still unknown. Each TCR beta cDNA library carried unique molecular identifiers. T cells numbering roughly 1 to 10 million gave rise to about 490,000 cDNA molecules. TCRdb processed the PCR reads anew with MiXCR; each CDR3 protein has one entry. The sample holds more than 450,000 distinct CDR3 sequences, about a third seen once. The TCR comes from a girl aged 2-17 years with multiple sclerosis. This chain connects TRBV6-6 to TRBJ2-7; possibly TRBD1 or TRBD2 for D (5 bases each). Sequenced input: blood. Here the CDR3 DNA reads TGTGCCAGCAGTTACTCGACACCAGGGAGACGATACGAGCAGTACTTC. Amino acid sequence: CASSYSTPGRRYEQYF.